One sample yielded the 23 T cell receptor beta chains listed below, sequenced in a study of identical twins. A single record per CDR3 protein comes from TCRdb applying MiXCR to the 5' RACE reads. Seen here are fewer than 900,000 distinct CDR3 sequences, about 20% observed once, and the top ten hold 10% to 15%. The same sample was also used in a study of T cells expressing NK-cell markers.

The sequenced sample consisted of PBMCs. These receptors all stem from a young woman in good health.

This clonotype was observed at least ten times. The chain couples TRBV5-6 to TRBJ2-2, with D possibly TRBD2 on 6 matching bases. This CDR3 has 15 amino acids. Germline V gene lookup returns CDR1 SGHDT and CDR2 YYEEEE. The ends were cut back, 2 bases at V and 3 bases at J, with 11 bases in the middle. Here the CDR3 reads CASSFAGIDTGELFF. The CDR3 coding sequence is TGTGCCAGCAGCTTTGCGGGGATAGACACCGGGGAGCTGTTTTTT.

There are a few counts of this clonotype. This sequence joins TRBV27 and TRBJ2-1; perhaps D is TRBD1 or TRBD2 (5 bases each). This CDR3 contains 15 residues. Germline values: CDR1 MNHEY, CDR2 SMNVEV (reference sequence). V shed 6 bases and J shed 5 bases, with 17 bases lying between them. As DNA, the CDR3 is TGTGCCAGCAGCATGAGGGGAAATCAGGACAATGAGCAGTTCTTC. Translated: CASSMRGNQDNEQFF.

This clonotype was seen only a few times. The chain combines TRBV3-1 with TRBJ2-1; 7 nucleotides align to TRBD2. The CDR3 runs to 12 residues. Losses at the gene ends were 6 bases for V and 8 bases for J; bases not matched to a gene: 4. Germline values: CDR1 LGHDT, CDR2 YNNKEL (reference sequence). The CDR3 nucleotides read TGTGCCAGCAGTCCTCTAGCGGATGAGCAGTTCTTC. It translates to CASSPLADEQFF.

This clonotype was detected only a few times. The rearrangement joins TRBV11-2 to TRBJ2-7; D possibly uses TRBD1 or TRBD2 (5 bases each). Per germline, CDR1 SGHAT and CDR2 FQNNGV. The CDR3 has 12 amino acids. The V gene lost 3 bases and the J gene lost 10 bases, with 13 bases spanning the gap. Here the CDR3 reads CASSLGPSYQYF. CDR3 in DNA: TGTGCCAGCAGCTTGGGACCATCGTACCAGTACTTC.

Written as DNA, the CDR3 is TGTGCCAGCAGCTTACACCCGGGACCCTCCTACGAGCAGTACTTC. It specifies CASSLHPGPSYEQYF. The chain recombines TRBV7-7 with TRBJ2-7; the D gene could be TRBD1 or TRBD2 (5 bases each). V was cut by 2 bases and J by 0 bases, with 11 bases left in between. CDR3 length: 15 amino acids. CDR1 is SSHAT and CDR2 is FNYEAQ in the germline V gene (reference sequence).

CDR3 coding DNA: TGTGCCAGCAGCTCGACGCCGGATGAGCAGTTCTTC. Amino acid sequence: CASSSTPDEQFF. V and J are TRBV7-8 and TRBJ2-1; D gene uncertain. The CDR3 totals 12 residues. Trimming took off 4 bases at V and 8 bases at J, with 9 bases between the two ends. Germline V gene sequence: CDR1 SGHVS, CDR2 FQNEAQ.

This clonotype has only a few counts. V gene TRBV4-1 combines with J gene TRBJ2-1; 9 bases are shared with TRBD2. The length of the CDR3 is 16 residues. V shed 4 bases and J 4 bases; nucleotides not matched to a gene: 8. Germline values: CDR1 MGHRA, CDR2 YSYEKL. The chain's CDR3 is CASSLFPGLAYNEQFF. The DNA for the CDR3 is TGCGCCAGCAGCCTATTTCCGGGACTAGCTTACAATGAGCAGTTCTTC.

CDR3 nucleotides: TGCGCCAGCAGCTCCCCCGGGGCTTACAATGAGCAGTTCTTC. It codes for CASSSPGAYNEQFF. The chain combines TRBV5-1 with TRBJ2-1; tentatively, D is TRBD1 or TRBD2 (5 bases each). CDR3 size: 14 residues. The V gene's germline CDR1 is SGHRS and CDR2 YFSETQ. The V end was cut by 3 bases, the J end by 4 bases, with 11 bases between.

This chain uses TRBV30 with TRBJ1-2; D remains ambiguous. The CDR3 is made up of 13 amino acids. V lost 3 bases and J lost 8, with 16 bases in between. Germline V lookup: CDR1 GTSNPN, CDR2 SVGIG (reference sequence). In DNA form, the CDR3 reads TGTGCCTGGAGGGGGTATGGCCCCAGCGGCTACACCTTC. Translated, it gives CAWRGYGPSGYTF.

V gene TRBV10-3 combines with J gene TRBJ2-1; 7 nucleotides agree with TRBD2. This CDR3 spans 18 amino acids. Germline V gene sequence: CDR1 ENHRY, CDR2 SYGVKD. V gave up 5 bases and J gave up 0 bases; unmatched junction bases: 13. The CDR3 region has the DNA TGTGCCATCAGTAGCGATCCGGGACTACCGAGCTCCTACAATGAGCAGTTCTTC. Protein sequence: CAISSDPGLPSSYNEQFF.

This clonotype was seen at least ten times. V and J are TRBV27 and TRBJ2-7; TRBD1 matches 7 bases. The CDR3 consists of 14 residues. CDR1 is MNHEY and CDR2 is SMNVEV in the germline V gene (reference sequence). V dropped 6 bases and J dropped 4; count of bases not matched to a gene: 9. CDR3 amino acids: CASSDRVKGYEQYF. The DNA of the CDR3 is TGTGCCAGCAGCGACAGGGTTAAAGGGTACGAGCAGTACTTC.

As regards this clonotype: One end of the junction varies from germline; a read error may be responsible. The chain recombines TRBV9 with TRBJ2-3, with D perhaps TRBD1 (6 bases). Per the germline V gene, CDR1 is SGDLS and CDR2 is YYNGEE. The CDR3 is 15 residues long. The CDR3 DNA reads TGTGCCAGCAGCCCCTACGGCAGGGGTACAGATCCGCAGTATTTT. This gives the protein CASSPYGRGTDPQYF.

This clonotype was found a few times. The genes are TRBV7-2 and TRBJ1-1, with no clear D. Trimming shortened V by 2 bases and J by 4 bases, and 14 bases separated the two germline ends. Germline V gene sequence: CDR1 SGHTA, CDR2 FQGNSA. The CDR3 consists of 15 residues. Here the CDR3 reads CASSLLAGYATEAFF. CDR3 nucleotide sequence: TGTGCCAGCAGCTTATTAGCGGGGTATGCCACTGAAGCTTTCTTT.

The V call is TRBV20-1, the J call TRBJ1-4; D gene uncertain. CDR3 size: 15 residues. V lost 6 bases and J 0 bases, leaving 14 bases between the germline ends. Germline lookup yields CDR1 DFQATT and CDR2 SNEGSKA (reference sequence). The CDR3 protein is CSAISQKATNEKLFF. The CDR3 coding sequence is TGCAGTGCAATCTCACAGAAAGCAACTAATGAAAAACTGTTTTTT.

The CDR3 spells CASSLEGLKGTGELFF. CDR3 coding DNA: TGTGCCAGCAGTTTAGAGGGCCTCAAAGGGACCGGGGAGCTGTTTTTT. The chain recombines TRBV27 with TRBJ2-2; D might be TRBD2 (5 bases). Trimming stripped 2 bases from V and 5 bases from J, with 15 bases between. The CDR3 covers 16 residues. From germline, CDR1 is MNHEY and CDR2 SMNVEV (reference sequence).

This clonotype was found many times. V is TRBV20-1 and J is TRBJ2-1; maybe TRBD2 (6 bases). The V end was cut by 0 bases, the J end by 6 bases, with 15 bases between. The CDR3 spans 15 residues. Germline lookup yields CDR1 DFQATT and CDR2 SNEGSKA (reference sequence). The CDR3 loop is CSARDRGGWLNEQFF. In DNA form, the CDR3 reads TGCAGTGCTAGAGATCGAGGAGGGTGGCTCAATGAGCAGTTCTTC.

CDR3 region: CASTSGGAEQFF. In DNA form, the CDR3 reads TGTGCCAGCACCTCGGGGGGGGCTGAGCAGTTCTTC. The J gene is TRBJ2-1, the V gene TRBV6-6, with TRBD2 matching over 8 bases. The trim removed 7 bases at V and 9 bases at J, leaving 5 bases unmatched. The CDR3 runs 12 residues. Germline-derived CDR1 and CDR2 are MNHNY and SVGAGI (reference sequence).

This chain joins TRBV5-1 and TRBJ2-3; D is perhaps TRBD1 (7 bases). The germline CDR1 and CDR2 sequences are SGHRS and YFSETQ. This CDR3 has 15 residues. The V end was cut by 0 bases, the J end by 3 bases, with 11 bases between. CDR3 sequence reads: CASSLGRGETDTQYF. CDR3 sequence (DNA): TGCGCCAGCAGCTTGGGCAGGGGGGAGACAGATACGCAGTATTTT.

CDR3 bases: TGTGCCAGCAGCTTATTATTACAGGGGAACACTGAAGCTTTCTTT. Its protein is CASSLLLQGNTEAFF. The rearrangement links TRBV9 to TRBJ1-1; D is possibly TRBD1 (6 bases). The CDR3 length is 15 residues. The V gene's germline CDR1 is SGDLS and CDR2 YYNGEE. The V gene lost 4 bases and the J gene lost 1 base, with 14 bases spanning the gap.

The chain links TRBV20-1 to TRBJ2-1, with D possibly being TRBD1 (5 bases). The CDR3 consists of 17 residues. With 4 bases removed from V and 3 bases from J, the gap between germline ends came to 22 bases. Germline V gene data show CDR1 as DFQATT and CDR2 as SNEGSKA (reference sequence). The CDR3 loop is CSAKTDRRGGFYNEQFF. The CDR3 DNA follows: TGCAGTGCTAAAACGGATCGTAGGGGTGGTTTCTACAATGAGCAGTTCTTC.

This clonotype was seen a handful of times. The J gene is TRBJ2-7, the V gene TRBV20-1; TRBD2 matches at 11 bases. The CDR3 length is 14 residues. Trimming took 7 bases from V and 4 from J; bases not matched to a gene: 9. Looked up from germline, CDR1 is DFQATT and CDR2 is SNEGSKA (reference sequence). CDR3 in amino acids: CSVLTGTSGYEQYF. CDR3 nucleotide sequence: TGCAGTGTCCTAACCGGGACTAGCGGTTACGAGCAGTACTTC.

This clonotype appeared many times. This chain connects TRBV13 to TRBJ2-1; D may be TRBD1 (6 bases). The CDR3 contains 15 residues. V lost 9 bases and J 7 bases, leaving 22 bases between the germline ends. Looked up from germline, CDR1 is PRHDT and CDR2 is FYEKMQ (reference sequence). CDR3 DNA: TGTGCCAGTTCCCTCGCGGACAGTGCCCTTAATGAGCAGTTCTTC. Translated: CASSLADSALNEQFF.

This clonotype was observed a handful of times. The chain combines TRBV5-1 with TRBJ2-7; TRBD1 might be the D (6 bases). Trimming shortened V by 4 bases and J by 5 bases, and 16 bases separated the two germline ends. Germline loops: CDR1 SGHRS, CDR2 YFSETQ. This CDR3 contains 14 residues. CDR3 sequence (DNA): TGCGCCAGCAGCGCGGCCTCAACAGGGAACGAGCAGTACTTC. Protein product: CASSAASTGNEQYF.